The 27 T cell receptor beta chains reported below all come from one sample, sequenced in a study of early T cells in non-severe SARS-CoV-2 infection. TCRdb reanalysed the 5' RACE reads using MiXCR and keeps one entry per CDR3 protein. The sample holds 55,000 or so distinct CDR3 sequences, under 15% seen once. The sequenced sample consisted of whole blood. The origin of the receptors is an adult who was a healthcare worker with PCR-confirmed SARS-CoV-2 infection or an uninfected control (not recorded which).

The chain links TRBV2 to TRBJ2-7; a weak D match, TRBD1 (5 bases). V was pared by 4 bases and J by 3 bases, with 16 bases between. Germline values: CDR1 SNHLY, CDR2 FYNNEI. The CDR3 consists of 15 residues. CDR3 protein: CASSVMAWGLYEQYF. The DNA of the CDR3 is TGTGCCAGCAGTGTCATGGCCTGGGGCCTCTACGAGCAGTACTTC.

This clonotype was counted at least ten times. The chain has TRBV5-1 and TRBJ2-1; either TRBD1 or TRBD2 may supply D (5 bases each). The CDR3 has 14 amino acids. V was shortened by 6 bases and J by 8 bases, with 18 bases between the two germline ends. CDR1 is SGHRS and CDR2 is YFSETQ in the germline V gene. CDR3 protein: CASKRLTEGHEQFF. The CDR3 nucleotides are TGCGCCAGCAAAAGACTCACAGAGGGACATGAGCAGTTCTTC.

The sample holds one count of this clonotype. CDR3 region: CASSLVGTSSETQYF. For the CDR3, the DNA is TGTGCCAGCAGCTTAGTGGGGACTAGCTCAGAGACCCAGTACTTC. V is TRBV11-2 and J is TRBJ2-5; 9 bases align to TRBD2. Trimming cost V 1 base and J 4 bases; bases outside gene matches: 4. The CDR3 loop spans 15 amino acids. Germline loops: CDR1 SGHAT, CDR2 FQNNGV.

This clonotype is classed as medium-sized. This chain uses TRBV20-1 with TRBJ1-1; no reliable D call. V gave up 0 bases and J gave up 3 bases, with 11 bases separating them. CDR3 length: 14 residues. Germline V lookup: CDR1 DFQATT, CDR2 SNEGSKA (reference sequence). CDR3 coding DNA: TGCAGTGCTAGAGATACTGCGGGTCACACTGAAGCTTTCTTT. Translation gives CSARDTAGHTEAFF.

This clonotype has a count of ten or more. The V call is TRBV7-9, the J call TRBJ1-1; TRBD1 might be the D (5 bases). Germline CDR1 SEHNR, CDR2 FQNEAQ (reference sequence). This CDR3 region has 14 residues. Trimming took 5 bases from V and 6 from J, leaving 16 bases between them. This CDR3 is CASSTSQGHPEAFF. CDR3 coding DNA: TGTGCCAGCAGCACTAGCCAGGGCCACCCTGAAGCTTTCTTT.

This clonotype was recorded at least ten times. The CDR3 loop reads CASSFEGLGLAFF. CDR3 bases: TGTGCCAGCAGTTTTGAGGGGCTGGGGCTGGCTTTCTTT. The chain has TRBV12-3 or TRBV12-4 and TRBJ1-1; D perhaps matches TRBD1 (5 bases). CDR3 length: 13 amino acids. V lost 3 bases, J lost 11 bases, and 16 bases lay in between.

This clonotype was detected ten times or more. The chain combines TRBV11-2 with TRBJ1-1, with TRBD1 matching over 7 bases. The V segment lost 4 bases and the J segment 6 bases; nucleotides outside the gene matches: 11. This CDR3 contains 15 residues. Germline V gives CDR1 SGHAT, CDR2 FQNNGV. The CDR3 DNA sequence: TGTGCCAGCAGCTCCGTCGCCAGGGGGATCTCTGAAGCTTTCTTT. This gives the protein CASSSVARGISEAFF.

This clonotype was recorded a few times. The rearrangement joins TRBV7-2 to TRBJ2-1, with 9 bases that match TRBD1. Germline lookup yields CDR1 SGHTA and CDR2 FQGNSA. The CDR3 runs to 16 residues. J lost 2 bases, V lost 5 bases, and 7 bases had no gene match. The CDR3 DNA is TGTGCCAGCAGCCCGGGACAGGGAGCAGCCTACAATGAGCAGTTCTTC. It codes for CASSPGQGAAYNEQFF.

The sample holds a few counts of this clonotype. V usage is TRBV12-3 or TRBV12-4 and J usage is TRBJ2-1; TRBD2 aligns across 10 bases. Germline trimming cut 5 bases from V and 8 bases from J; bases unmatched to any gene: 12. The CDR3 is 16 residues long. The CDR3 sequence: CASSPYTSGASDEQFF. The DNA of the CDR3 is TGTGCCAGCAGTCCCTATACTAGCGGGGCTAGTGATGAGCAGTTCTTC.

This clonotype was picked up many times. The chain combines TRBV5-5 with TRBJ2-5; TRBD2 matches 7 bases. This CDR3 is built from 14 residues. Germline trimming cut 7 bases from V and 2 bases from J; bases unmatched to any gene: 8. In germline, CDR1 is SGHKS, CDR2 YYEKEE (reference sequence). CDR3 in DNA: TGTGCCAGCCTGGGGGGGATTCATCAAGAGACCCAGTACTTC. It translates to CASLGGIHQETQYF.

This clonotype came up a few times. V is TRBV6-1 and J is TRBJ1-1; the D is unclear. V lost 4 bases and J 10 bases, leaving 13 bases between the germline ends. The CDR3 length is 12 residues. Germline V gene sequence: CDR1 MNHNS, CDR2 SASEGT. Here the CDR3 reads CASSVWAGGAFF. The CDR3 DNA sequence: TGTGCCAGCAGTGTATGGGCAGGAGGAGCTTTCTTT.

This clonotype showed up just a few times. This sequence joins TRBV5-1 and TRBJ2-3; D might be TRBD1 or TRBD2, each matching 5 bases. This CDR3 is 15 amino acids long. V was clipped by 2 bases and J by 4 bases, with 14 bases between them. The germline V gene has CDR1 SGHRS and CDR2 YFSETQ. The CDR3 spells CASSLSPGRADTQYF. The CDR3 nucleotides read TGCGCCAGCAGCTTATCCCCGGGACGGGCAGATACGCAGTATTTT.

This clonotype was recorded at least ten times. Because the CDR3's place on the DNA is in doubt, the DNA is left out and the CDR3 is given as listed by TCRdb. This chain joins TRBV10-1 and TRBJ1-4; no check of the table's D call, TRBD1, against the DNA was made. CDR1 is WNHNN and CDR2 is SYGVQD in the germline V gene (reference sequence). With termini counted, the CDR3 has 17 amino acids. CDR3: CASKRQGRTGLMKNCFF.

This clonotype was recorded a few times. The chain recombines TRBV18 with TRBJ2-7; 7 bases map to TRBD1. J was trimmed by 0 bases and V by 4 bases; bases with no gene match: 9. Germline values: CDR1 KGHSH, CDR2 LQKENI. The CDR3 consists of 16 residues. The CDR3 DNA reads as TGTGCCAGCTCACGCGAACCAGGGGGAAGCTCCTACGAGCAGTACTTC. As protein: CASSREPGGSSYEQYF.

This clonotype was counted ten times or more. The rearrangement joins TRBV6-2 or TRBV6-3 to TRBJ2-7; 9 bases agree with TRBD1. CDR3 length equals 15 residues. Looked up from germline, CDR1 is MNHEY and CDR2 is SVGEGT. V was pared by 6 bases and J by 3 bases, with 9 bases of the junction left unmatched. CDR3 region: CASSIRGDRDYEQYF. The CDR3 DNA reads TGTGCCAGCAGCATCCGGGGGGACAGGGACTACGAGCAGTACTTC.

This clonotype was observed a handful of times. This chain connects TRBV27 to TRBJ2-7; TRBD1 might be the D (6 bases). The CDR3 spans 14 residues. Germline CDR1 and CDR2: MNHEY and SMNVEV (reference sequence). V dropped 4 bases and J dropped 0 bases, with 10 bases sitting between them. The CDR3, as DNA: TGTGCCAGCAGTTGGACAGCCCCCTCCTACGAGCAGTACTTC. Encoded protein: CASSWTAPSYEQYF.

The gene calls are TRBV5-1 and TRBJ1-1; D is undetermined. The CDR3 contains 14 residues. V was trimmed by 2 bases and J by 1 base, leaving 9 bases between them. Germline CDR1 reads SGHRS; CDR2 reads YFSETQ. In DNA, the CDR3 is TGCGCCAGCAGCTTTAGCCAGGCGAACACTGAAGCTTTCTTT. This gives the protein CASSFSQANTEAFF.

The table lists this clonotype with many counts. The chain couples TRBV5-1 to TRBJ1-1; no reliable D call. This CDR3 region has 13 residues. Trimming took off 1 base at V and 0 bases at J, with 4 bases between the two ends. Per germline, CDR1 SGHRS and CDR2 YFSETQ. This CDR3 reads CASSLLMNTEAFF. The CDR3 DNA reads TGCGCCAGCAGCTTGTTGATGAACACTGAAGCTTTCTTT.

The chain uses TRBV20-1 and TRBJ1-5, with a tentative D call TRBD1 (5 bases). Trimming cost V 3 bases and J 3 bases, with 12 bases left between them. The CDR3 has 14 residues. Germline CDR1 DFQATT, CDR2 SNEGSKA (reference sequence). CDR3 in amino acids: CSASGQGLNQPQHF. The DNA of the CDR3 is TGCAGTGCTAGCGGGCAGGGCCTCAATCAGCCCCAGCATTTT.

This clonotype was counted between two and nine times. V and J are TRBV11-2 and TRBJ2-5; the match to TRBD1 covers 7 bases. The V and J ends lost 1 base and 4 bases, in that order; junction bases with no gene match: 6. Germline CDR1 is SGHAT and CDR2 is FQNNGV. The length of the CDR3 is 15 residues. Here the CDR3 DNA reads TGTGCCAGCAGCTTAGGAAGGGGGCAGGTAGAGACCCAGTACTTC. It specifies CASSLGRGQVETQYF.

This clonotype turned up a few times. The chain recombines TRBV19 with TRBJ2-3; 14 bases line up with TRBD2. After removal of 4 bases from V and 1 base from J, the junction contained 4 bases not matched to a gene. Looked up from germline, CDR1 is LNHDA and CDR2 is SQIVND (reference sequence). The CDR3 has 17 residues. CDR3 sequence: CASSTGLAGARTDTQYF. The CDR3, as DNA: TGTGCCAGTAGTACGGGACTAGCGGGGGCCCGCACAGATACGCAGTATTTT. The complete variable domain, with remaining parts taken from reference TRBV19 and TRBJ2-3, reads DGGITQSPKYLFRKEGQNVTLSCEQNLNHDAMYWYRQDPGQGLRLIYYSQIVNDFQKGDIAEGYSVSREKKESFPLTVTSAQKNPTAFYLCASSTGLAGARTDTQYFGPGTRLTVL.

This clonotype was found a few times. J is TRBJ2-5 and V is TRBV11-2; D is undetermined. The V end was cut by 0 bases, the J end by 10 bases, with 12 bases between. The CDR3 covers 13 residues. The germline CDR1 and CDR2 sequences are SGHAT and FQNNGV. The CDR3 DNA is TGTGCCAGCAGCTTAGATCCCCTTGGTCTCCAGTACTTC. Translating gives CASSLDPLGLQYF.

The chain has TRBV2 and TRBJ1-3, with D tentatively TRBD1 (6 bases). This CDR3 is 15 amino acids long. V was cut by 3 bases and J by 0 bases, with 9 bases left in between. Germline CDR1 reads SNHLY; CDR2 reads FYNNEI. DNA of the CDR3: TGTGCCAGCAGTGAGGGGGGCATCTCTGGAAACACCATATATTTT. Encoded protein: CASSEGGISGNTIYF.

The chain employs TRBV29-1 and TRBJ2-7; 7 bases fit TRBD2. The germline CDR1 and CDR2 sequences are SQVTM and ANQGSEA. CDR3 size: 13 residues. Trimming cost V 4 bases and J 2 bases; bases outside gene matches: 5. The CDR3 DNA is TGCAGCGTTGCATCGGGGGGAACCTACGAGCAGTACTTC. It is translated as CSVASGGTYEQYF.

In this sample, this clonotype turned up a few times. V usage is TRBV20-1 and J usage is TRBJ2-1; no clear D gene. The V gene lost 3 bases and the J gene lost 4 bases, with 13 bases spanning the gap. Looked up from germline, CDR1 is DFQATT and CDR2 is SNEGSKA (reference sequence). CDR3 size: 14 residues. This CDR3 is CSASILAAYNEQFF. As DNA, the CDR3 is TGCAGTGCTAGTATTTTAGCTGCTTACAATGAGCAGTTCTTC.

This clonotype has ten or more counts. This sequence joins TRBV20-1 and TRBJ1-4; no clear D. Germline V gene data show CDR1 as DFQATT and CDR2 as SNEGSKA (reference sequence). V lost 5 bases and J lost 2, with 15 bases in between. CDR3 size: 15 residues. The CDR3 reads CSAHRVGLTNEKLFF. The CDR3 coding sequence is TGCAGTGCTCACAGAGTGGGGTTGACTAATGAAAAACTGTTTTTT.

This clonotype came up many times. The chain couples TRBV11-2 to TRBJ2-5; TRBD1 or TRBD2 may be the D gene (6 bases each). Per germline, CDR1 SGHAT and CDR2 FQNNGV. The CDR3 sequence is 15 residues long. V was trimmed by 5 bases and J by 0 bases, leaving 13 bases between them. The CDR3 coding sequence is TGTGCCAGCAGCCTTGACGGGGGCTACCAAGAGACCCAGTACTTC. It yields the protein CASSLDGGYQETQYF.